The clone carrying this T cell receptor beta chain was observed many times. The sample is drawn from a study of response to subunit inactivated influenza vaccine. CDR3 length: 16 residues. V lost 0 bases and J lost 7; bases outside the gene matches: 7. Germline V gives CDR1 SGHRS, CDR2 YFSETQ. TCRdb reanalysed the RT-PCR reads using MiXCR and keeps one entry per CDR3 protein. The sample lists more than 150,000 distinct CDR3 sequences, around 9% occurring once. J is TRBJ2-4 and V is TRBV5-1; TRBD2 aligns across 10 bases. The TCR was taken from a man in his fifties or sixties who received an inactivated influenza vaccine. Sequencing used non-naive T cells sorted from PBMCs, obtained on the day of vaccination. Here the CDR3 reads CASSLASTSGNNIQYF. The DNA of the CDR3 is TGCGCCAGCAGCTTGGCCTCAACTAGCGGGAATAACATTCAGTACTTC.